The rows below give T cell receptor beta chains drawn from one sample of a study of blood T cells in healthy people across ages. One entry per CDR3 protein results from TCRdb running MiXCR on the 5' RACE reads. In the table there are over 750,000 distinct CDR3 sequences, roughly 25% of which are singletons. These data were also reused for a study on T cells of mothers and their children.

Input material: blood. The receptors originated from a boy aged 5 to 17 in good health. Each CDR3 is given with its conserved first and last residue. D genes are given only for firm matches. The size entry is marked missing in some rows and otherwise reads once, few, many or a size class.

J: TRBJ2-5; V: TRBV13; size: .; D: TRBD1; DNA: TGTGCCAGCAGCTTGGTGGACAGGGATGGAGAGACCCAGTACTTC; CDR3: CASSLVDRDGETQYF
J: TRBJ1-2; V: TRBV4-3; size: .; D: .; DNA: TGCGCCAGCAGCCAAGTTTCGGAAAACTATGGCTACACCTTC; CDR3: CASSQVSENYGYTF
J: TRBJ1-4; V: TRBV20-1; size: .; D: .; DNA: TGCAGTGCTAGAGGAGGAGCCCCTAATGAAAAACTGTTTTTT; CDR3: CSARGGAPNEKLFF
J: TRBJ2-7; V: TRBV13; size: few; D: .; DNA: TGTGCCAGCAGCCCCGGGTTTGCGGGTTTTCTCTACGAGCAGTACTTC; CDR3: CASSPGFAGFLYEQYF
J: TRBJ1-1; V: TRBV7-2; size: few; D: .; DNA: TGTGCCAGCAGGCCTACAGGGACCCGTGAAGCTTTCTTT; CDR3: CASRPTGTREAFF
J: TRBJ2-1; V: TRBV7-3; size: .; D: TRBD1; DNA: TGTGTCAGCAGCGTGACAGGGGGCGCAAGGGCTGAGCAGTTCTTC; CDR3: CVSSVTGGARAEQFF
J: TRBJ2-1; V: TRBV10-3; size: .; D: .; DNA: TGTGCCACCTCAGGGTCCGGGAACAATGAGCAGTTCTTC; CDR3: CATSGSGNNEQFF
J: TRBJ2-7; V: TRBV12-3/TRBV12-4; size: .; D: TRBD1; DNA: TGTGCCAGCAGTTTTAGGGGACAGGGTTCCTACGAGCAGTACTTC; CDR3: CASSFRGQGSYEQYF
J: TRBJ1-1; V: TRBV4-3; size: .; D: .; DNA: TGCGCCAGCAGCCCCACAGGGCATAATGAAGCTTTCTTT; CDR3: CASSPTGHNEAFF
J: TRBJ2-7; V: TRBV20-1; size: .; D: TRBD2; DNA: TGCAGTGCGATAGCCCGGGGTCCTAGCGGGAGGGCAATCTCCTACGAGCAGTACTTC; CDR3: CSAIARGPSGRAISYEQYF
J: TRBJ2-7; V: TRBV25-1; size: .; D: .; DNA: TGTGCCAGCAGTCAGAGTAACTACGAGCAGTACTTC; CDR3: CASSQSNYEQYF
J: TRBJ2-4; V: TRBV5-5; size: few; D: .; DNA: TGTGCCAGCGTGGGAGCCAAAAACATTCAGTACTTC; CDR3: CASVGAKNIQYF
J: TRBJ2-1; V: TRBV20-1; size: .; D: TRBD2; DNA: TGCAGTCTAGGGGATAGCGGGGAGATATCCTACAATGAGCAGTTCTTC; CDR3: CSLGDSGEISYNEQFF
J: TRBJ2-1; V: TRBV25-1; size: .; D: .; DNA: TGTGCCAGCAGACGGGATTCATCGGAGCAGTTCTTC; CDR3: CASRRDSSEQFF
J: TRBJ2-5; V: TRBV21-1; size: .; D: .; DNA: TGTACCAGCGGGGACCGAAAATTCCAAGAGACCCAGTACTTC; CDR3: CTSGDRKFQETQYF
J: TRBJ2-1; V: TRBV7-9; size: .; D: TRBD2; DNA: TGTGCCAGCAGCCCGGATGGACTAGCGGACTACAATGAGCAGTTCTTC; CDR3: CASSPDGLADYNEQFF
J: TRBJ2-4; V: TRBV12-3/TRBV12-4; size: .; D: .; DNA: TGTGCCAGCAGCAAGGGCTCCCGCGCCATTCAGTACTTC; CDR3: CASSKGSRAIQYF
J: TRBJ2-5; V: TRBV20-1; size: few; D: .; DNA: TGCAGTGCAGGTCCGGAAACAGGGATCGAGACCCAGTACTTC; CDR3: CSAGPETGIETQYF
J: TRBJ2-7; V: TRBV3-1; size: .; D: .; DNA: TGTGCCAGCAGCCAAGCTATAGCGGTTTCCTACGAGCAGTACTTC; CDR3: CASSQAIAVSYEQYF
J: TRBJ2-5; V: TRBV3-1; size: .; D: .; DNA: TGTGCCAGCAGCCAAGATCCACTAGCCACAGGCCGGACCCAGTACTTC; CDR3: CASSQDPLATGRTQYF
J: TRBJ2-3; V: TRBV10-3; size: few; D: .; DNA: TGTGCCATCAGTGAGTCCACGGGGACATCAGATACGCAGTATTTT; CDR3: CAISESTGTSDTQYF
J: TRBJ2-3; V: TRBV4-1; size: few; D: .; DNA: TGTGCCAGCAGCCAAGTAGGGAAGGGTCAGGCAGATACGCAGTATTTT; CDR3: CASSQVGKGQADTQYF
J: TRBJ2-5; V: TRBV10-3; size: few; D: TRBD1; DNA: TGTGCCATCAGTGAGACAGGGGAAGTTTTCGGAGAGACCCAGTACTTC; CDR3: CAISETGEVFGETQYF